These T cell receptor beta chains were read from a single sample in a study of cytomegalovirus exposure and HLA in healthy donors. Repertoires were generated with immunoSEQ multiplex PCR, while TCRdb's copy carries only in-frame clones and drops some. Altogether around 200,000 clones are present, 75% to 85% being singletons, with the ten largest covering less than 3%. Source material: PBMCs. These receptors came from a middle-aged woman in good health and CMV-seronegative. Both conserved end residues are part of each CDR3. A D gene is named only where the DNA matches it firmly. Not every row has a clone size; where given, it reads once, few, many or a size class.

V gene	J gene	clone size	D gene	CDR3 length	CDR3 protein	CDR3 DNA
TRBV5-1	TRBJ2-2	once	TRBD2	15	CASSQPGGSSGELFF	TGCGCCAGCAGTCAGCCGGGGGGGTCGTCCGGGGAGCTGTTTTTT
TRBV5-1	TRBJ2-7	-	TRBD2	15	CASSLDGRAAYEQYF	TGCGCCAGCAGCTTGGACGGGAGGGCCGCCTACGAGCAGTACTTC
TRBV6-4	TRBJ2-7	-	-	18	CASSATGQGPVGSYEQYF	TGTGCCAGCAGTGCCACAGGACAAGGGCCTGTGGGCTCCTACGAGCAGTACTTC
TRBV5-1	TRBJ2-7	-	TRBD2	15	CASSTGTSGRPEQYF	TGCGCCAGCAGCACCGGGACTAGCGGGAGACCCGAGCAGTACTTC
TRBV10-3	TRBJ1-2	-	TRBD1	13	CAIRQGVNYGYTF	TGTGCCATCAGACAGGGGGTAAACTATGGCTACACCTTC
TRBV5-1	TRBJ2-3	-	TRBD2	15	CASRLASGRTDTQYF	TGCGCCAGCAGGTTGGCTAGCGGGAGAACAGATACGCAGTATTTT
TRBV7-2	TRBJ2-1	-	TRBD2	16	CASRSGGRAGLNEQFF	TGTGCCAGCAGGTCTGGCGGGAGGGCCGGGCTCAATGAGCAGTTCTTC
TRBV9	TRBJ2-5	few	-	16	CASSVGGTGHGETQYF	TGTGCCAGCAGCGTAGGTGGGACGGGACATGGCGAGACCCAGTACTTC
TRBV18	TRBJ2-1	-	TRBD1	14	CASSPETGGNEQFF	TGTGCCAGCTCACCCGAAACAGGGGGAAATGAGCAGTTCTTC
TRBV5-5	TRBJ2-2	-	-	13	CASSPVHTGELFF	TGTGCCAGCAGCCCGGTACACACCGGGGAGCTGTTTTTT
TRBV27	TRBJ2-1	-	-	12	CASSSPYNEQFF	TGTGCCAGCAGTTCTCCTTACAATGAGCAGTTCTTC
TRBV9	TRBJ2-7	-	TRBD1	14	CASSVGDRGYEQYF	TGTGCCAGCAGCGTAGGAGACAGGGGATACGAGCAGTACTTC
TRBV9	TRBJ1-3	-	-	18	CASSPRHKGLVSGNTIYF	TGTGCCAGCAGCCCGAGGCATAAGGGGCTCGTATCTGGAAACACCATATATTTT
TRBV6-6	TRBJ2-3	-	TRBD1	16	CASSFPDRGGADTQYF	TGTGCCAGCAGTTTCCCGGACAGGGGTGGGGCAGATACGCAGTATTTT
TRBV19	TRBJ2-7	-	TRBD1	14	CASRTQTGAYEQYF	TGTGCCAGTAGAACACAGACAGGGGCCTACGAGCAGTACTTC
TRBV7-9	TRBJ2-4	-	-	16	CASRDSERGNKNIQYF	TGTGCCAGCAGGGACTCCGAGAGGGGGAATAAAAACATTCAGTACTTC
TRBV6-5	TRBJ2-3	-	TRBD2	14	CASRTSAYWDTQYF	TGTGCCAGCAGGACTAGCGCATATTGGGATACGCAGTATTTT
TRBV6-6	TRBJ1-3	few	TRBD1	16	CASSIQGSGSGNTIYF	TGTGCCAGCAGTATACAGGGGAGCGGCTCTGGAAACACCATATATTTT
TRBV7-2	TRBJ1-1	-	-	14	CASSSFDSHTEAFF	TGTGCCAGCAGCTCATTCGACAGCCACACTGAAGCTTTCTTT
TRBV7-9	TRBJ2-2	-	-	16	CASTFSVAVNTGELFF	TGTGCCAGCACCTTCTCCGTGGCCGTGAACACCGGGGAGCTGTTTTTT
TRBV19	TRBJ1-2	-	TRBD1	15	CASSILQQGIYGYTF	TGTGCCAGTAGTATCCTACAACAGGGGATCTATGGCTACACCTTC
TRBV25-1	TRBJ2-7	few	TRBD2	14	CASSKTSLEYEQYF	TGTGCCAGCAGCAAGACTAGCCTCGAATACGAGCAGTACTTC
TRBV4-1	TRBJ1-1	once	TRBD1	17	CASSQPDRGKGNTEAFF	TGCGCCAGCAGCCAGCCGGACAGGGGGAAGGGGAACACTGAAGCTTTCTTT
TRBV28	TRBJ2-2	once	-	19	CASSSMGVTGGERTGELFF	TGTGCCAGCAGTTCCATGGGGGTCACGGGCGGGGAGAGAACCGGGGAGCTGTTTTTT
TRBV7-2	TRBJ2-1	few	TRBD2	17	CASRLSRLAGGPNEQFF	TGTGCCAGCAGATTATCCAGACTTGCGGGAGGACCCAATGAGCAGTTCTTC
TRBV5-1	TRBJ2-7	-	-	15	CASSLESADNYEQYF	TGCGCCAGCAGCTTGGAATCGGCGGATAACTACGAGCAGTACTTC
TRBV6-6	TRBJ1-5	few	-	12	CASSYLNQPQHF	TGTGCCAGCAGTTATCTAAATCAGCCCCAGCATTTT
TRBV11-3	TRBJ2-1	-	TRBD2	14	CASKELAASNEQFF	TGTGCCAGCAAAGAACTAGCGGCCAGCAATGAGCAGTTCTTC
TRBV19	TRBJ2-2	-	-	15	CASSIVSPLTGELFF	TGTGCCAGTAGTATAGTGTCACCCCTAACCGGGGAGCTGTTTTTT
TRBV2	TRBJ2-7	-	-	14	CASSRPEEPDEQYF	TGTGCCAGCAGTCGCCCGGAGGAGCCTGACGAGCAGTACTTC
TRBV25-1	TRBJ1-4	-	-	16	CASSGPWEALNEKLFF	TGTGCCAGCAGTGGGCCCTGGGAGGCGCTGAATGAAAAACTGTTTTTT
TRBV27	TRBJ1-5	-	TRBD1	15	CASSLGQGRNQPQHF	TGTGCCAGCAGTCTCGGACAGGGACGCAATCAGCCCCAGCATTTT
TRBV11-2	TRBJ2-7	once	TRBD1	14	CASSLGTGAYEQYF	TGTGCCAGCAGCTTAGGGACAGGGGCCTACGAGCAGTACTTC
TRBV6-5	TRBJ2-1	few	TRBD2	15	CASSSLAGAIGEQFF	TGTGCCAGCAGTTCCCTAGCGGGAGCAATAGGTGAGCAGTTCTTC
TRBV7-3	TRBJ2-1	once	TRBD1	15	CASSLGQGANNEQFF	TGTGCCAGCAGCCTCGGACAGGGGGCCAACAATGAGCAGTTCTTC
TRBV4-2	TRBJ1-3	few	TRBD1	16	CASSQEGTGSGNTIYF	TGTGCCAGCAGCCAAGAAGGGACAGGCTCTGGAAACACCATATATTTT
TRBV5-4	TRBJ2-4	-	TRBD1	14	CASGDRATKNIQYF	TGTGCCAGCGGTGACAGGGCGACCAAAAACATTCAGTACTTC
TRBV19	TRBJ1-5	-	-	15	CASNPGMRSNQPQHF	TGTGCCAGTAACCCGGGTATGCGTAGCAATCAGCCCCAGCATTTT
TRBV10-1	TRBJ1-2	-	-	13	CASSESRVNGYTF	TGCGCCAGCAGTGAGTCCAGGGTGAATGGCTACACCTTC
TRBV5-1	TRBJ2-5	-	TRBD2	15	CASSLHGTSQETQYF	TGCGCCAGCAGCTTACACGGGACTAGTCAAGAGACCCAGTACTTC
TRBV25-1	TRBJ2-7	-	-	14	CASSESLDTYEQYF	TGTGCCAGCAGTGAATCTCTAGATACCTACGAGCAGTACTTC
TRBV4-1	TRBJ2-7	few	TRBD2	15	CASSQDPSGLYEQYF	TGCGCCAGCAGCCAAGACCCTAGCGGTCTCTACGAGCAGTACTTC
TRBV18	TRBJ1-1	-	TRBD1	14	CASSPDRDSTEAFF	TGTGCCAGCTCACCTGACAGGGATAGTACTGAAGCTTTCTTT
TRBV9	TRBJ2-1	-	-	15	CASSVAGSPRNEQFF	TGTGCCAGCAGCGTAGCGGGAAGCCCTCGGAATGAGCAGTTCTTC
TRBV27	TRBJ2-5	-	-	18	CASSLLGFSQGSRETQYF	TGTGCCAGCAGTTTACTGGGTTTCTCACAGGGATCGCGAGAGACCCAGTACTTC
TRBV18	TRBJ1-4	-	TRBD1	14	CASSPGQGVEKLFF	TGTGCCAGCTCACCGGGACAGGGTGTAGAAAAACTGTTTTTT
TRBV19	TRBJ2-1	-	TRBD2	15	CASRATSGENNEQFF	TGTGCCAGTAGAGCCACTAGCGGGGAAAACAATGAGCAGTTCTTC
TRBV27	TRBJ2-6	-	-	16	CASSSPGASGANVLTF	TGTGCCAGCAGTTCGCCAGGGGCTTCCGGGGCCAACGTCCTGACTTTC